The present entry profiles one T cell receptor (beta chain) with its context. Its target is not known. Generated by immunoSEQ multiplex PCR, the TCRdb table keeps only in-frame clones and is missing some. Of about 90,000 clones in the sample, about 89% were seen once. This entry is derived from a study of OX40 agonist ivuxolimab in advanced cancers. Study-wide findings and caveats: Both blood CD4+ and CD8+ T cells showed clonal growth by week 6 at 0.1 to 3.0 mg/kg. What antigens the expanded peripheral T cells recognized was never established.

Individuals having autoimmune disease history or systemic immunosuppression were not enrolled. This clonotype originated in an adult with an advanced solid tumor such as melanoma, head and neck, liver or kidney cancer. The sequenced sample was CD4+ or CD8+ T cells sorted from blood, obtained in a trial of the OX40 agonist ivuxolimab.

Written as DNA, the CDR3 is TGTGCCAGCAGCTTAGATCAATGGGGAGCTAGAGAGACCCAGTACTTC. Translating gives CASSLDQWGARETQYF. This chain uses TRBV11-3 with TRBJ2-5; possible D gene TRBD2, 5 bases. Germline V gives CDR1 SGHNT, CDR2 YENEEA. This CDR3 has 16 residues. Trimming took 0 bases from V and 4 from J, leaving 15 bases between them.